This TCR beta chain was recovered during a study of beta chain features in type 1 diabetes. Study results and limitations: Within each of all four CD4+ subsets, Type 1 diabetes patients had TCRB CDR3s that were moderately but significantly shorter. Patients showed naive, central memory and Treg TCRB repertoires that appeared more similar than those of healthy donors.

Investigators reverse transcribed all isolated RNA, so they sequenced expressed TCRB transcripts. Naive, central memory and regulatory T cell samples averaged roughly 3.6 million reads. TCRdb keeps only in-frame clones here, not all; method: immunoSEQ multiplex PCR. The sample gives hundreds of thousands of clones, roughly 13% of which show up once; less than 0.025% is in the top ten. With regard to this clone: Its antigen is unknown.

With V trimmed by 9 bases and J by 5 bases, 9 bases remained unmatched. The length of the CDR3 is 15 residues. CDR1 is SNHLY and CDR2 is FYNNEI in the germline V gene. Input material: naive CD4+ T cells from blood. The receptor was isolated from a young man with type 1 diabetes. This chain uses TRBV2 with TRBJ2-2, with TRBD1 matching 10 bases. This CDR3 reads CASPGTGDYTGELFF. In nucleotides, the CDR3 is TGTGCCAGTCCCGGGACAGGGGATTATACCGGGGAGCTGTTTTTT.